This T cell receptor (beta chain) was recovered during a study of blood T cell repertoires in COVID-19. Study-wide background: Samples representing acute and convalescent COVID-19 were sourced from the United States, Italy and Spain. From T cells, B-cell-depleted T cells, or PBMCs came the material, which was cDNA or gDNA.

Sequencing was performed with immunoSEQ multiplex PCR; in TCRdb, only in-frame clones are kept and a portion is missing. Counted here are more than 200,000 clones, approximately 90% occurring once; the ten biggest clones make up around 10%. The CDR3 totals 15 residues. Germline loops: CDR1 GTSNPN, CDR2 SVGIG (reference sequence). V trimming: 2 bases; J trimming: 2 bases; junction bases outside the gene matches: 6. The rearrangement links TRBV30 to TRBJ2-3; 8 positions agree with TRBD2. The receptor comes from a man over 45 with COVID-19, enrolled during active disease. Sequences were obtained from peripheral blood. The CDR3 protein is CAWSRAGAPTDTQYF. The CDR3 bases are TGTGCCTGGAGTAGAGCGGGAGCCCCCACAGATACGCAGTATTTT.